The TCR beta chain described here comes from a study of graft-versus-host responses after intestinal transplantation. Study in general: Transplants were multivisceral, liver-intestinal, or isolated intestinal. Anti-thymocyte globulin was used for induction in all recipients, who then took tacrolimus and steroids for 3 to 4 years. Study-level points and caveats: In recipient marrow, GvH clones were found, and some appeared first in ileum or blood. High graft-versus-host to host-versus-graft T cell clonal ratios marked allografts of patients with graft-donor macrochimerism.

The assay was immunoSEQ multiplex PCR, and TCRdb's table has in-frame clones only and misses some. This table holds around 30,000 clones, 93% found once. With respect to this clone: Its antigen is still unknown.

This sequence was found in a human patient who received an intestinal transplant, so some T cells may come from the graft donor. Sequenced here: PBMCs, sampled 66 days after intestinal transplant.

In DNA, the CDR3 is TGTGCCGGGGCCCAAGGCACGAACACTGAAGCTTTCTTT. As protein: CAGAQGTNTEAFF. The rearrangement uses TRBV9 and TRBJ1-1, with a possible D match to TRBD1 (5 bases). V was pared by 10 bases and J by 1 base, with 14 bases between. CDR1 SGDLS and CDR2 YYNGEE come from the germline V gene. The CDR3 runs to 13 residues. Based on the CDR3 plus reference TRBV9 and TRBJ1-1, the full variable domain is DSGVTQTPKHLITATGQRVTLRCSPRSGDLSVYWYQQSLDQGLQFLIQYYNGEERAKGNILERFSAQQFPDLHSELNLSSLELGDSALYFCAGAQGTNTEAFFGQGTRLTVV.